This TCR beta chain was sequenced for a study of blood T cells in healthy people across ages. This CDR3 is built from 15 residues. The V segment lost 2 bases and the J segment 5 bases; nucleotides outside the gene matches: 5. Germline lookup yields CDR1 MNHNY and CDR2 SVGAGI (reference sequence). A second about 6 to 12 cycle PCR used barcoded and J-beta primers. One entry per CDR3 protein results from TCRdb running MiXCR on the 5' RACE reads. The table has about 1.1 million distinct CDR3 sequences, roughly two fifths seen once. Input material: blood. The chain recombines TRBV6-6 with TRBJ1-5; the match to TRBD1 covers 8 bases. The clonotype originates from a man between 18 and 29 years old in good health. The CDR3 DNA sequence: TGTGCCAGCAGTTACGAGGGACAGGTGGATCAGCCCCAGCATTTT. Translation: CASSYEGQVDQPQHF.